Listed here are 3 T cell receptor beta chains from one sample, sequenced in a study of cytotoxic CD8 clonotypes in ibrutinib-treated CLL. The table came from immunoSEQ multiplex PCR; TCRdb's copy has only in-frame clones and leaves some out. Altogether 200,000 to 250,000 clones are present, roughly 65% being singletons, with the ten largest covering roughly 6.4%. Specimen: PBMCs, collected after 12 months of ibrutinib treatment. These receptors came from a human donor with chronic lymphocytic leukemia.

This clone was seen ten or more times. The chain uses TRBV7-8 and TRBJ1-2; D is perhaps TRBD1 (5 bases). The CDR3 has 15 amino acids. Germline V gene lookup returns CDR1 SGHVS and CDR2 FQNEAQ. Trimming left V 1 base short and J 5 bases short, with 14 bases between. Written as DNA, the CDR3 is TGTGCCAGCAGCTTAGTGGCAGGGTGGCTATATGGCTACACCTTC. Its translation: CASSLVAGWLYGYTF.

V usage is TRBV5-6 and J usage is TRBJ1-1, with D uncertain. V lost 0 bases, J lost 0 bases, and 9 bases lay in between. CDR1 SGHDT and CDR2 YYEEEE come from the germline V gene. CDR3 length: 15 amino acids. In DNA, the CDR3 is TGTGCCAGCAGCTTGGTCGGGCGGGTGAACACTGAAGCTTTCTTT. It translates to CASSLVGRVNTEAFF. The full variable domain, in which reference TRBV5-6 and TRBJ1-1 provide the parts outside the CDR3, is DAGVTQSPTHLIKTRGQQVTLRCSPKSGHDTVSWYQQALGQGPQFIFQYYEEEERQRGNFPDRFSGHQFPNYSSELNVNALLLGDSALYLCASSLVGRVNTEAFFGQGTRLTVV.

This chain connects TRBV9 to TRBJ2-1; tentative D call: TRBD2 (6 bases). CDR1 SGDLS and CDR2 YYNGEE come from the germline V gene. The CDR3 totals 13 residues. Trimming stripped 3 bases from V and 9 bases from J, with 13 bases between. The CDR3 nucleotides read TGTGCCAGCAGCGCGGGACTGGTGGTTGAGCAGTTCTTC. Translated, it gives CASSAGLVVEQFF. Complete variable domain (other parts from reference TRBV9 and TRBJ2-1): DSGVTQTPKHLITATGQRVTLRCSPRSGDLSVYWYQQSLDQGLQFLIQYYNGEERAKGNILERFSAQQFPDLHSELNLSSLELGDSALYFCASSAGLVVEQFFGPGTRLTVL.